This is a list of T cell receptor beta chains from one sample in a study of vaccination effects on CD4 cells after COVID-19. No antigen has been identified for these receptors. Profiled with immunoSEQ multiplex PCR; TCRdb holds only in-frame clones, not every one. The repertoire holds just under 65,000 clones, with about 80% as singletons. Sequenced here: CD4+ T cells from PBMCs cultured with HCoV-OC43 spike peptides, sampled before COVID-19 vaccination. The receptors stem from a human donor who received a COVID-19 vaccine. Each CDR3 is given with its conserved first and last residue. Each record gives: J gene, clone size, D gene, V gene, CDR3 protein, CDR3 DNA. D genes are given only for firm matches. Some rows have no size entry. The others give once, few or many, or a class for an expanded clone.

J gene: TRBJ2-5
clone size: -
D gene: -
V gene: TRBV7-2
CDR3 protein: CASSLVGGGRETQYF
CDR3 DNA: TGTGCCAGCAGCTTAGTCGGTGGTGGCAGAGAGACCCAGTACTTC

J gene: TRBJ2-3
clone size: -
D gene: TRBD1
V gene: TRBV9
CDR3 protein: CASSLWGQGTDTQYF
CDR3 DNA: TGTGCCAGCAGCCTGTGGGGACAGGGCACAGATACGCAGTATTTT

J gene: TRBJ1-1
clone size: -
D gene: -
V gene: TRBV11-2
CDR3 protein: CASSRLGPSNTEAFF
CDR3 DNA: TGTGCCAGCAGCCGACTGGGACCCTCGAACACTGAAGCTTTCTTT

J gene: TRBJ2-5
clone size: -
D gene: -
V gene: TRBV6-5
CDR3 protein: CASSYSRGRAQETQYF
CDR3 DNA: TGTGCCAGCAGTTACTCTAGAGGCAGGGCGCAAGAGACCCAGTACTTC

J gene: TRBJ2-5
clone size: -
D gene: TRBD2
V gene: TRBV18
CDR3 protein: CASSPGLARGQETQYF
CDR3 DNA: TGTGCCAGCTCACCGGGACTAGCGCGGGGCCAAGAGACCCAGTACTTC

J gene: TRBJ1-2
clone size: once
D gene: TRBD1
V gene: TRBV4-3
CDR3 protein: CASSQGGTVNEGYGYTF
CDR3 DNA: TGCGCCAGCAGCCAAGGGGGGACAGTGAATGAGGGCTATGGCTACACCTTC

J gene: TRBJ1-6
clone size: -
D gene: TRBD1
V gene: TRBV30
CDR3 protein: CAWRTGVSSPLHF
CDR3 DNA: TGTGCCTGGAGGACAGGGGTGAGTTCACCCCTCCACTTT

J gene: TRBJ1-2
clone size: few
D gene: -
V gene: TRBV5-1
CDR3 protein: CASSLNAVSANYGYTF
CDR3 DNA: TGCGCCAGCAGCCTCAACGCGGTGTCCGCTAACTATGGCTACACCTTC

J gene: TRBJ2-1
clone size: -
D gene: -
V gene: TRBV7-2
CDR3 protein: CASSLGTPLTYNEQFF
CDR3 DNA: TGTGCCAGCAGCTTGGGGACACCCCTGACTTACAATGAGCAGTTCTTC

J gene: TRBJ2-3
clone size: -
D gene: TRBD1
V gene: TRBV28
CDR3 protein: CASKTGGFTDTQYF
CDR3 DNA: TGTGCCAGCAAGACAGGGGGCTTTACAGATACGCAGTATTTT

J gene: TRBJ1-5
clone size: -
D gene: -
V gene: TRBV21-1
CDR3 protein: CASSKAGSYSNQPQHF
CDR3 DNA: TGTGCCAGCAGCAAAGCAGGCAGCTATAGCAATCAGCCCCAGCATTTT

J gene: TRBJ2-5
clone size: -
D gene: -
V gene: TRBV12-5
CDR3 protein: CASGALYQETQYF
CDR3 DNA: TGTGCTAGTGGTGCCCTGTACCAAGAGACCCAGTACTTC

J gene: TRBJ2-1
clone size: -
D gene: TRBD1
V gene: TRBV23-1
CDR3 protein: CASSHPTGGVYNEQFF
CDR3 DNA: TGCGCCAGCAGTCATCCGACAGGGGGCGTCTACAATGAGCAGTTCTTC

J gene: TRBJ2-2
clone size: -
D gene: -
V gene: TRBV16
CDR3 protein: CASSQYQGPTGELFF
CDR3 DNA: TGTGCCAGCAGCCAATATCAGGGCCCCACCGGGGAGCTGTTTTTT

J gene: TRBJ1-1
clone size: once
D gene: -
V gene: TRBV15
CDR3 protein: CATSREDGNTEAFF
CDR3 DNA: TGTGCCACCAGCAGAGAGGACGGGAACACTGAAGCTTTCTTT

J gene: TRBJ1-5
clone size: -
D gene: -
V gene: TRBV2
CDR3 protein: CASSEVYRMNQPQHF
CDR3 DNA: TGTGCCAGCAGTGAAGTCTACAGAATGAACCAGCCCCAGCATTTT

J gene: TRBJ2-1
clone size: -
D gene: TRBD2
V gene: TRBV9
CDR3 protein: CASSPPSGGKYNEQFF
CDR3 DNA: TGTGCCAGCAGCCCTCCCAGCGGGGGTAAATACAATGAGCAGTTCTTC

J gene: TRBJ1-1
clone size: once
D gene: -
V gene: TRBV27
CDR3 protein: CASSSRIYTEAFF
CDR3 DNA: TGTGCCAGCAGTTCCCGGATTTACACTGAAGCTTTCTTT

J gene: TRBJ1-6
clone size: -
D gene: -
V gene: TRBV10-2
CDR3 protein: CASSEQGSNSPLHF
CDR3 DNA: TGCGCCAGCAGTGAGCAGGGTAGTAATTCACCCCTCCACTTT

J gene: TRBJ2-1
clone size: -
D gene: -
V gene: TRBV21-1
CDR3 protein: CASRVGTREQFF
CDR3 DNA: TGTGCCAGCAGAGTGGGGACTCGGGAGCAGTTCTTC

J gene: TRBJ1-5
clone size: -
D gene: -
V gene: TRBV19
CDR3 protein: CASRDEGSNQPQHF
CDR3 DNA: TGTGCCAGCAGGGACGAGGGAAGCAATCAGCCCCAGCATTTT

J gene: TRBJ1-3
clone size: -
D gene: -
V gene: TRBV5-1
CDR3 protein: CASGGGGAGNTIYF
CDR3 DNA: TGCGCCAGCGGCGGGGGGGGTGCTGGAAACACCATATATTTT

J gene: TRBJ1-6
clone size: -
D gene: -
V gene: TRBV4-1
CDR3 protein: CASSQVRRTDFNSPLHF
CDR3 DNA: TGCGCCAGCAGCCAAGTTAGAAGGACAGACTTTAATTCACCCCTCCACTTT

J gene: TRBJ1-5
clone size: -
D gene: -
V gene: TRBV19
CDR3 protein: CATRQAASSNQPQHF
CDR3 DNA: TGTGCCACCCGCCAGGCAGCAAGTAGCAATCAGCCCCAGCATTTT

J gene: TRBJ2-1
clone size: -
D gene: -
V gene: TRBV12-2
CDR3 protein: CASRFSLSWASVNEQFF
CDR3 DNA: TGTGCAAGTCGCTTTTCGTTGTCGTGGGCTTCGGTCAATGAGCAGTTCTTC

J gene: TRBJ2-3
clone size: -
D gene: TRBD2
V gene: TRBV18
CDR3 protein: CASSPRALAGGLDTQYF
CDR3 DNA: TGTGCCAGCTCACCACGAGCGCTAGCGGGGGGCTTGGATACGCAGTATTTT

J gene: TRBJ2-3
clone size: -
D gene: -
V gene: TRBV7-9
CDR3 protein: CASSLVGGMSTDTQYF
CDR3 DNA: TGTGCCAGCAGCTTAGTAGGGGGTATGAGCACAGATACGCAGTATTTT

J gene: TRBJ1-5
clone size: -
D gene: -
V gene: TRBV5-3
CDR3 protein: CARSLRETGTNQPQHF
CDR3 DNA: TGTGCCAGAAGCTTGAGAGAGACAGGTACCAATCAGCCCCAGCATTTT

J gene: TRBJ1-5
clone size: -
D gene: TRBD1
V gene: TRBV28
CDR3 protein: CASSRYRGGNQPQHF
CDR3 DNA: TGTGCCAGCAGCAGATACAGGGGAGGCAATCAGCCCCAGCATTTT

J gene: TRBJ1-4
clone size: -
D gene: -
V gene: TRBV27
CDR3 protein: CASSLSLITTGDGKLFF
CDR3 DNA: TGTGCCAGCAGTTTATCGCTAATAACGACGGGGGACGGAAAACTGTTTTTT

J gene: TRBJ1-4
clone size: -
D gene: -
V gene: TRBV2
CDR3 protein: CASTRSVQIEKLFF
CDR3 DNA: TGTGCCAGTACCCGCTCAGTGCAAATCGAAAAACTGTTTTTT

J gene: TRBJ2-1
clone size: -
D gene: -
V gene: TRBV12-5
CDR3 protein: CASGLVSPGARGINEQFF
CDR3 DNA: TGTGCTAGTGGTTTGGTATCCCCCGGGGCTAGAGGTATCAATGAGCAGTTCTTC

J gene: TRBJ1-1
clone size: -
D gene: -
V gene: TRBV30
CDR3 protein: CAWSVRGQDTEAFF
CDR3 DNA: TGTGCCTGGAGTGTCCGGGGGCAGGACACTGAAGCTTTCTTT

J gene: TRBJ2-5
clone size: -
D gene: -
V gene: TRBV7-3
CDR3 protein: CASSLGGLDGETQYF
CDR3 DNA: TGTGCCAGCAGCTTGGGGGGGCTAGATGGAGAGACCCAGTACTTC

J gene: TRBJ1-1
clone size: -
D gene: TRBD1
V gene: TRBV10-1
CDR3 protein: CASSERQGGTEAFF
CDR3 DNA: TGCGCCAGCAGTGAGCGGCAGGGGGGCACTGAAGCTTTCTTT

J gene: TRBJ1-1
clone size: few
D gene: TRBD1
V gene: TRBV3-1/TRBV3-2
CDR3 protein: CASSRQGSTEAFF
CDR3 DNA: TGTGCCAGCAGTCGACAGGGAAGCACTGAAGCTTTCTTT

J gene: TRBJ1-2
clone size: -
D gene: -
V gene: TRBV12-3/TRBV12-4
CDR3 protein: CASRGDRLYGYTF
CDR3 DNA: TGTGCCAGCAGGGGAGACAGGCTCTATGGCTACACCTTC

J gene: TRBJ2-1
clone size: -
D gene: TRBD2
V gene: TRBV5-1
CDR3 protein: CASSLPGGPYNEQFF
CDR3 DNA: TGCGCCAGCAGCCTCCCGGGGGGACCTTACAATGAGCAGTTCTTC

J gene: TRBJ1-2
clone size: -
D gene: -
V gene: TRBV24-1
CDR3 protein: CATSDPLAGYTF
CDR3 DNA: TGTGCCACCAGTGATCCACTAGCCGGCTACACCTTC

J gene: TRBJ1-2
clone size: -
D gene: -
V gene: TRBV28
CDR3 protein: CASSLVGGPNYGYTF
CDR3 DNA: TGTGCCAGCAGTTTGGTAGGAGGCCCTAACTATGGCTACACCTTC

J gene: TRBJ1-1
clone size: -
D gene: -
V gene: TRBV4-1
CDR3 protein: CASSQGRRGGPGNTEAFF
CDR3 DNA: TGCGCCAGCAGCCAAGGCCGACGGGGGGGGCCAGGGAACACTGAAGCTTTCTTT

J gene: TRBJ2-5
clone size: -
D gene: -
V gene: TRBV29-1
CDR3 protein: CSVGTSRETQYF
CDR3 DNA: TGCAGCGTTGGGACATCCCGAGAGACCCAGTACTTC

J gene: TRBJ1-2
clone size: -
D gene: TRBD1
V gene: TRBV5-1
CDR3 protein: CASSLGGRTGYNYGYTF
CDR3 DNA: TGCGCCAGCAGCTTGGGGGGCCGGACAGGCTATAACTATGGCTACACCTTC

J gene: TRBJ1-3
clone size: -
D gene: TRBD1
V gene: TRBV28
CDR3 protein: CASSRGQGYQKSSGNTIYF
CDR3 DNA: TGTGCCAGCAGTCGGGGACAGGGGTACCAGAAGAGCTCTGGAAACACCATATATTTT

J gene: TRBJ2-1
clone size: -
D gene: -
V gene: TRBV12-3/TRBV12-4
CDR3 protein: CASSLDRHNEQFF
CDR3 DNA: TGTGCCAGCAGTTTGGACAGACACAATGAGCAGTTCTTC

J gene: TRBJ2-4
clone size: once
D gene: -
V gene: TRBV6-5
CDR3 protein: CASSYSDALAKNIQYF
CDR3 DNA: TGTGCCAGCAGTTACTCGGACGCTCTAGCCAAAAACATTCAGTACTTC

J gene: TRBJ1-1
clone size: once
D gene: -
V gene: TRBV19
CDR3 protein: CASSIWGSGEAFF
CDR3 DNA: TGTGCCAGTAGTATTTGGGGTAGCGGTGAAGCTTTCTTT

J gene: TRBJ2-1
clone size: once
D gene: TRBD2
V gene: TRBV19
CDR3 protein: CASSRSGTGGNEQFF
CDR3 DNA: TGTGCCAGTAGCCGGAGCGGGACCGGGGGGAATGAGCAGTTCTTC

J gene: TRBJ1-5
clone size: -
D gene: -
V gene: TRBV4-2
CDR3 protein: CASSQETEGLSPQHF
CDR3 DNA: TGTGCCAGCAGCCAAGAAACGGAGGGACTATCACCCCAGCATTTT

J gene: TRBJ1-2
clone size: once
D gene: -
V gene: TRBV11-3
CDR3 protein: CASSSGTDGYTF
CDR3 DNA: TGTGCCAGCAGCAGCGGGACGGATGGCTACACCTTC

J gene: TRBJ1-5
clone size: once
D gene: -
V gene: TRBV7-2
CDR3 protein: CASSRDWSNQPQHF
CDR3 DNA: TGTGCCAGCAGCCGGGACTGGAGCAATCAGCCCCAGCATTTT

J gene: TRBJ2-5
clone size: -
D gene: TRBD1
V gene: TRBV2
CDR3 protein: CASSGGTAQLAQYF
CDR3 DNA: TGTGCCAGCAGTGGGGGGACAGCACAGTTGGCCCAGTACTTC

J gene: TRBJ1-1
clone size: -
D gene: -
V gene: TRBV30
CDR3 protein: CAGCEQESFGAFF
CDR3 DNA: TGTGCCGGCTGCGAGCAGGAATCCTTCGGAGCTTTCTTT

J gene: TRBJ1-1
clone size: -
D gene: -
V gene: TRBV5-1
CDR3 protein: CASSLEVGNLNTEAFF
CDR3 DNA: TGCGCCAGCAGCTTGGAGGTCGGGAATCTGAACACTGAAGCTTTCTTT

J gene: TRBJ2-5
clone size: once
D gene: TRBD1
V gene: TRBV19
CDR3 protein: CASSDGTGGETQYF
CDR3 DNA: TGTGCCAGTAGTGACGGGACAGGGGGAGAGACCCAGTACTTC